The 25 T cell receptor beta chains reported below all come from one sample, sequenced in a study of regulatory T cells in long-lasting Graves disease. As for time point: newly diagnosed GD, antithyroid drugs for less than 3 months. PBMC-derived RNA was used for the TCR library. Building the TCR beta libraries relied on iRepertoire HTBI primers, and CDR3 regions underwent Arm-PCR. TCRdb analysed the multiplex PCR reads with MiXCR anew, one entry per CDR3 protein. The sample shows around 400,000 distinct CDR3 sequences, roughly a sixth of them seen only once. The sequences come from peripheral blood mononuclear cells (PBMCs), collected at new diagnosis, from a patient treated with antithyroid drugs. Every receptor here comes from a female donor with Graves disease.

In its sample, this clonotype was seen many times. The V gene is TRBV5-1, the J gene TRBJ1-5; TRBD1 matches 7 bases. The germline gives CDR1 SGHRS, CDR2 YFSETQ. Trimming took 2 bases from V and 2 from J; bases not matched to a gene: 4. This CDR3 is 15 amino acids long. CDR3 sequence reads: CASSFEGAGNQPQHF. The CDR3 DNA is TGCGCCAGCAGCTTTGAGGGGGCTGGCAATCAGCCCCAGCATTTT.

This clonotype was recorded at least ten times. This chain joins TRBV5-6 and TRBJ2-3; TRBD2 matches 7 bases. The J segment lost 2 bases and the V segment lost 2 bases, leaving 5 bases of the junction unmatched. The CDR3 is made up of 15 amino acids. Germline V CDR1 and CDR2: SGHDT, YYEEEE. CDR3 DNA: TGTGCCAGCAGCTTTGGAGCGGGAACCACAGATACGCAGTATTTT. Amino acids: CASSFGAGTTDTQYF.

This clonotype was seen repeatedly, ten times or more. The gene calls are TRBV10-2 and TRBJ2-5; TRBD2 might be the D (5 bases). V was shortened by 3 bases and J by 7 bases, with 12 bases between the two germline ends. The CDR3 is made up of 13 amino acids. Per the germline V gene, CDR1 is WSHSY and CDR2 is SAAADI. CDR3 DNA sequence: TGCGCCAGCAGTGAAAGCCTCCGGGGGACCCAGTACTTC. Its translation: CASSESLRGTQYF.

Many counts were recorded for this clonotype. The J gene is TRBJ2-7, the V gene TRBV6-1; 7 bases match TRBD1. This CDR3 is built from 16 residues. Germline V lookup: CDR1 MNHNS, CDR2 SASEGT. V gave up 6 bases and J gave up 3 bases; unmatched junction bases: 14. The CDR3 here is CASRHTMGQILYEQYF. CDR3 DNA sequence: TGTGCCAGCAGGCATACGATGGGACAGATCCTCTACGAGCAGTACTTC.

This clonotype has at least ten counts. The CDR3 nucleotides are TGTGCCTGGAGTCTACAGGACTACGAGCAGTACTTC. Translated: CAWSLQDYEQYF. The chain uses TRBV30 and TRBJ2-7; maybe TRBD1 (5 bases). The ends were cut back, 2 bases at V and 3 bases at J, with 8 bases in the middle. Germline CDR1 and CDR2: GTSNPN and SVGIG (reference sequence). The CDR3 is 12 amino acids. The full variable domain, rest sourced from reference TRBV30 and TRBJ2-7, is SQTIHQWPATLVQPVGSPLSLECTVEGTSNPNLYWYRQAAGRGLQLLFYSVGIGQISSEVPQNLSASRPQDRQFILSSKKLLLSDSGFYLCAWSLQDYEQYFGPGTRLTVT.

This clonotype was picked up a small number of times. This chain uses TRBV6-2 or TRBV6-3 with TRBJ2-1; D gene ambiguous. The length of the CDR3 is 11 residues. Between the trimmed V and J ends, which lost 7 bases and 4 bases, there was a span of 5 bases. Germline-derived CDR1 and CDR2 are MNHEY and SVGEGT. DNA of the CDR3: TGTGCCAGCAACTATTACAATGAGCAGTTCTTC. The encoded protein is CASNYYNEQFF.

In its sample, this clonotype was seen many times. CDR3 nucleotide sequence: TGTGCCACGGGCCAGGGGGCTACTGGAAACACCATATATTTT. This encodes CATGQGATGNTIYF. The chain employs TRBV2 and TRBJ1-3; 8 bases align to TRBD1. V shed 10 bases, J shed 2 bases, and the junction held 7 bases outside the gene matches. Germline CDR1 and CDR2: SNHLY and FYNNEI. The CDR3 consists of 14 residues. The full variable domain, completed using reference TRBV2 and TRBJ1-3, is EPEVTQTPSHQVTQMGQEVILRCVPISNHLYFYWYRQILGQKVEFLVSFYNNEISEKSEIFDDQFSVERPDGSNFTLKIRSTKLEDSAMYFCATGQGATGNTIYFGEGSWLTVV.

The sample holds many counts of this clonotype. The chain links TRBV11-2 to TRBJ2-5, with TRBD2 matching over 7 bases. This CDR3 spans 15 amino acids. The germline gives CDR1 SGHAT, CDR2 FQNNGV. The V gene end was trimmed by 5 bases and the J gene end by 7 bases; junction bases not matched to a gene: 13. CDR3 residues: CASSHQSGSGGTQYF. DNA for the CDR3: TGTGCCAGCAGCCATCAAAGCGGGTCGGGAGGGACCCAGTACTTC.

This clonotype has ten or more counts. The chain joins TRBV7-9 to TRBJ1-2, with D possibly TRBD1 on 5 matching bases. V lost 5 bases and J 0 bases, leaving 16 bases between the germline ends. CDR3 length: 16 residues. Looked up from germline, CDR1 is SEHNR and CDR2 is FQNEAQ (reference sequence). The CDR3 sequence: CASSPLRGGANYGYTF. The CDR3 DNA reads as TGTGCCAGCAGCCCTCTTCGGGGAGGGGCTAACTATGGCTACACCTTC.

This clonotype was recorded a few times. V usage is TRBV7-6 and J usage is TRBJ2-3; D is perhaps TRBD2 (6 bases). The V gene's germline CDR1 is SGHVS and CDR2 FNYEAQ. V shed 5 bases and J shed 3 bases, with 18 bases lying between them. The CDR3 length is 16 residues. The CDR3 nucleotides are TGTGCCAGCAGCAATCCCTGGGGGGAGAAGACAGATACGCAGTATTTT. Its protein is CASSNPWGEKTDTQYF.

This chain links TRBV12-3 or TRBV12-4 with TRBJ2-7; 7 bases align to TRBD2. V trimming: 2 bases; J trimming: 2 bases; junction bases outside the gene matches: 3. The CDR3 runs to 14 residues. This chain's CDR3 is CASSLSAGPYEQYF. The CDR3 region has the DNA TGTGCCAGCAGTTTATCAGCGGGACCCTACGAGCAGTACTTC.

This clonotype has just a few counts. The chain is built from TRBV18 and TRBJ2-1; D gene ambiguous. This CDR3 spans 12 amino acids. Germline CDR1 KGHSH, CDR2 LQKENI. V was shortened by 3 bases and J by 8 bases, with 8 bases between the two germline ends. The CDR3 region has the DNA TGTGCCAGCTCACCCTTCGGAGATGAGCAGTTCTTC. This codes for CASSPFGDEQFF.

This clonotype was counted only a few times. In DNA form, the CDR3 reads TGTGCCAGCAGCCTACCCCACGGCGGGGACTACAATGAGCAGTTCTTC. Translation: CASSLPHGGDYNEQFF. This chain connects TRBV7-9 to TRBJ2-1; perhaps TRBD2 as D (6 bases). CDR3 size: 16 residues. Germline loops: CDR1 SEHNR, CDR2 FQNEAQ (reference sequence). The ends were cut back, 5 bases at V and 3 bases at J, with 17 bases in the middle.

This clonotype was detected many times. V is TRBV3-1 and J is TRBJ2-1, with 12 bases lining up with TRBD1. This CDR3 comprises 17 residues. Per germline, CDR1 LGHDT and CDR2 YNNKEL (reference sequence). After removal of 4 bases from V and 11 bases from J, the junction contained 15 bases not matched to a gene. The chain's CDR3 is CASSRTFTGTGGDKQFF. DNA of the CDR3: TGTGCCAGCAGCCGTACCTTTACCGGGACAGGGGGCGACAAGCAGTTCTTC.

The sample holds a few counts of this clonotype. The rearrangement links TRBV7-2 to TRBJ1-5, with 8 bases identical to TRBD1. Germline loops: CDR1 SGHTA, CDR2 FQGNSA. The length of the CDR3 is 16 residues. With V trimmed by 3 bases and J by 3 bases, 7 bases remained unmatched. For the CDR3, the DNA is TGTGCCAGCAGCTTCACAGGGACAGGCCTCAATCAGCCCCAGCATTTT. Translation gives CASSFTGTGLNQPQHF.

This clonotype was seen a handful of times. The rearrangement links TRBV6-5 to TRBJ1-6; D remains ambiguous. The CDR3 has 13 residues. Germline V gene lookup returns CDR1 MNHEY and CDR2 SVGAGI. With 3 bases removed from V and 10 bases from J, the gap between germline ends came to 10 bases. CDR3 region: CASSYEEFSPLHF. CDR3 nucleotides: TGTGCCAGCAGTTATGAAGAGTTCTCACCCCTCCACTTT.

This clonotype was recorded many times. The chain is built from TRBV29-1 and TRBJ2-1; D may be TRBD2 (6 bases). CDR1 is SQVTM and CDR2 is ANQGSEA in the germline V gene. Trimming removed 7 bases from V and 8 bases from J, with 9 bases in between. The CDR3 length is 10 residues. The CDR3 loop is CSGGDHEQFF. The CDR3, as DNA: TGCAGCGGGGGGGACCATGAGCAGTTCTTC.

This clonotype has only a few counts. The gene calls are TRBV6-1 and TRBJ2-3, with 12 bases aligning to TRBD2. The CDR3 has 16 amino acids. Germline assignment: CDR1 MNHNS and CDR2 SASEGT. Trimming took 5 bases from V and 3 from J; bases not matched to a gene: 6. Written as DNA, the CDR3 is TGTGCCAGCAGTCGGGAGACTAGCGGGAGAACAGATACGCAGTATTTT. It codes for CASSRETSGRTDTQYF.

This clonotype has ten or more counts. V and J are TRBV29-1 and TRBJ1-2, with D possibly TRBD1 on 6 matching bases. Trimming took off 0 bases at V and 3 bases at J, with 11 bases between the two ends. The CDR3 extends over 14 amino acids. Per germline, CDR1 SQVTM and CDR2 ANQGSEA. The CDR3 protein is CSVEDVRGDYGYTF. CDR3 DNA: TGCAGCGTTGAAGACGTAAGGGGGGACTATGGCTACACCTTC.

There are many counts of this clonotype. The V call is TRBV12-3 or TRBV12-4, the J call TRBJ2-1; 12 bases align to TRBD1. The J segment lost 1 base and the V segment lost 7 bases, leaving 11 bases of the junction unmatched. This CDR3 is built from 18 residues. The CDR3: CASITTGDRGLSYNEQFF. The CDR3 DNA is TGTGCCAGCATTACTACCGGGGACAGGGGGCTTTCCTACAATGAGCAGTTCTTC.

This clonotype was detected a few times. The chain carries TRBV6-2 or TRBV6-3 and TRBJ1-1, with 10 nucleotides matching TRBD1. CDR1 and CDR2 (germline): MNHEY, SVGEGT. CDR3 length: 15 amino acids. With 5 bases clipped from V and 4 bases from J, the junction kept 7 bases outside the gene matches. The CDR3 coding sequence is TGTGCCAGCAGTCGACAGGGGGCCTTCTCCACTGAAGCTTTCTTT. As protein: CASSRQGAFSTEAFF.

Many counts were recorded for this clonotype. DNA for the CDR3: TGTGCCAGCAGTCCCCAGACAGGGAACACCGGGGAGCTGTTTTTT. This translates into CASSPQTGNTGELFF. The chain is built from TRBV28 and TRBJ2-2; tentatively, D is TRBD1 (6 bases). The CDR3 is made up of 15 amino acids. The germline V gene encodes CDR1 MDHEN and CDR2 SYDVKM. The germline V and J ends were trimmed by 5 bases and 1 base, with 11 bases remaining between them.

In its sample, this clonotype was seen many times. In DNA, the CDR3 is TGTGCCAGCGGACCGGGACTAGCGGTATGGGAGCAGTACTTC. Amino acid sequence: CASGPGLAVWEQYF. This chain connects TRBV6-1 to TRBJ2-7, with 11 nucleotides matching TRBD2. Germline CDR1 is MNHNS and CDR2 is SASEGT. This CDR3 is 14 amino acids long. J lost 7 bases, V lost 8 bases, and 10 bases had no gene match.

This clonotype showed up many times. J is TRBJ1-1 and V is TRBV5-4; D unresolved. The CDR3 spans 14 residues. Germline CDR1 is SGHNT and CDR2 is YYREEE (reference sequence). V lost 2 bases and J 6 bases, leaving 14 bases between the germline ends. This CDR3 is CASSFKDRGAEAFF. The CDR3 nucleotides are TGTGCCAGCAGCTTTAAGGACCGTGGTGCTGAAGCTTTCTTT.

The table lists this clonotype with many counts. The CDR3 reads CASSFMAAAKAFF. The CDR3 nucleotides are TGTGCCAGCAGTTTTATGGCGGCAGCTAAAGCTTTCTTT. This chain connects TRBV12-3 or TRBV12-4 to TRBJ1-1; D remains unclear. Deletions cut 3 bases from V and 9 bases from J, with 14 bases between. This CDR3 has 13 residues.